The 17 T cell receptor beta chains presented below share a single source sample, sequenced in a study of blood T cell repertoires in COVID-19. Data came from immunoSEQ multiplex PCR; TCRdb stores just in-frame clones and leaves some out. The sample carries around 71,000 clones, roughly 80% recorded once. The source material was peripheral blood. These TCRs come from a man between 65 and 85 years old with acute or convalescent COVID-19.

This chain links TRBV4-2 with TRBJ2-7; TRBD2 aligns across 10 bases. Trimming cost V 0 bases and J 2 bases; bases outside gene matches: 4. CDR1 and CDR2 from the germline V gene are LGHNA and YNFKEQ. The CDR3 consists of 16 residues. The CDR3 protein is CASSQDASGGTYEQYF. For the CDR3, the DNA is TGTGCCAGCAGCCAAGATGCTAGCGGGGGAACCTACGAGCAGTACTTC.

The chain is built from TRBV5-4 and TRBJ1-3; tentative D call: TRBD1 (5 bases). Germline CDR1 reads SGHNT; CDR2 reads YYREEE (reference sequence). The CDR3 covers 15 residues. V was clipped by 2 bases and J by 2 bases, with 11 bases between them. The CDR3 here is CASSLKGPTGNTIYF. The CDR3 DNA follows: TGTGCCAGCAGCTTAAAGGGGCCAACTGGAAACACCATATATTTT.

The chain's CDR3 is CSSGQENIQYF. In nucleotides, the CDR3 is TGCAGTTCGGGACAGGAAAACATTCAGTACTTC. The chain is built from TRBV20-1 and TRBJ2-4; 8 nucleotides match TRBD1. CDR3 length: 11 residues. V gave up 8 bases and J gave up 5 bases; unmatched junction bases: 2. Germline CDR1 and CDR2: DFQATT and SNEGSKA (reference sequence).

This rearrangement joins TRBV30 to TRBJ2-6; 10 nucleotides agree with TRBD1. Trimming at V came to 2 bases and at J to 0 bases, leaving 7 bases not matched to a gene. Germline V gene data show CDR1 as GTSNPN and CDR2 as SVGIG (reference sequence). This CDR3 comprises 18 residues. CDR3 nucleotide sequence: TGTGCCTGGAGTACTCCGGGACAGGGGCCCTCTGGGGCCAACGTCCTGACTTTC. Translating gives CAWSTPGQGPSGANVLTF. The variable domain in full, with the rest retrieved from reference TRBV30 and TRBJ2-6, is SQTIHQWPATLVQPVGSPLSLECTVEGTSNPNLYWYRQAAGRGLQLLFYSVGIGQISSEVPQNLSASRPQDRQFILSSKKLLLSDSGFYLCAWSTPGQGPSGANVLTFGAGSRLTVL.

CDR3 bases: TGTGCCAGCAGCCTGAGGGGCGGAGCGGGGGATACGCAGTATTTT. As protein: CASSLRGGAGDTQYF. V and J are TRBV7-3 and TRBJ2-3; 7 bases agree with TRBD2. Losses at the gene ends were 5 bases for V and 6 bases for J; bases not matched to a gene: 11. This CDR3 is built from 15 residues. CDR1 is SGHTA, CDR2 FQGTGA, per germline.

J is TRBJ2-1 and V is TRBV6-5; a weak D match, TRBD1 (6 bases). The V gene's germline CDR1 is MNHEY and CDR2 SVGAGI. Trimming took 5 bases from V and 10 from J, leaving 18 bases between them. There are 14 residues in the CDR3. DNA of the CDR3: TGTGCCAGCAGTACCGGGGTACTCCAGGGGGAGCAGTTCTTC. Translation gives CASSTGVLQGEQFF.

V usage is TRBV7-2 and J usage is TRBJ1-1, with D tentatively TRBD1 (5 bases). The CDR3 loop spans 13 amino acids. CDR1 SGHTA and CDR2 FQGNSA come from the germline V gene. V dropped 3 bases and J dropped 4 bases, with 9 bases sitting between them. The CDR3 DNA sequence: TGTGCCAGCAGCTTGGGAGGGGTCACTGAAGCTTTCTTT. This sequence encodes CASSLGGVTEAFF.

V gene TRBV9 combines with J gene TRBJ2-2; 7 bases are a match to TRBD2. The CDR3 totals 14 residues. CDR1 is SGDLS and CDR2 is YYNGEE in the germline V gene. The CDR3 DNA reads as TGTGCACAGGCGAGGGAGGGCGAGACCGGGGAGCTGTTTTTT. Protein sequence: CAQAREGETGELFF. Variable domain in full (rest from reference TRBV9 and TRBJ2-2): DSGVTQTPKHLITATGQRVTLRCSPRSGDLSVYWYQQSLDQGLQFLIQYYNGEERAKGNILERFSAQQFPDLHSELNLSSLELGDSALYFCAQAREGETGELFFGEGSRLTVL.

This chain connects TRBV5-6 to TRBJ2-7; 7 bases fit TRBD1. Per germline, CDR1 SGHDT and CDR2 YYEEEE. This CDR3 has 15 residues. V trimming: 1 base; J trimming: 5 bases; junction bases outside the gene matches: 9. The CDR3 reads CASSLPPDRVDEQYF. In nucleotides, the CDR3 is TGTGCCAGCAGCTTGCCCCCTGACAGGGTGGACGAGCAGTACTTC.

J is TRBJ2-3 and V is TRBV19; maybe TRBD2 (6 bases). Trimming stripped 6 bases from V and 4 bases from J, with 11 bases between. CDR1 and CDR2 (germline): LNHDA, SQIVND (reference sequence). This CDR3 spans 13 amino acids. CDR3 coding DNA: TGTGCCAGTAGGCGTGGGGGGTCAGATACGCAGTATTTT. Translated: CASRRGGSDTQYF.

V and J are TRBV7-9 and TRBJ1-4, with D uncertain. V gave up 5 bases and J gave up 3 bases, with 13 bases separating them. CDR3 size: 15 residues. CDR1 and CDR2 from the germline V gene are SEHNR and FQNEAQ (reference sequence). The CDR3 nucleotides are TGTGCCAGCAGCCCGGAGGGCGGGGCTAATGAAAAACTGTTTTTT. It codes for CASSPEGGANEKLFF.

The genes are TRBV9 and TRBJ2-7; no reliable D call. Germline CDR1 is SGDLS and CDR2 is YYNGEE. Trimming shortened V by 1 base and J by 0 bases, and 8 bases separated the two germline ends. This CDR3 contains 14 residues. This chain's CDR3 is CASSVTQSSYEQYF. The CDR3 DNA reads as TGTGCCAGCAGCGTAACACAAAGCTCCTACGAGCAGTACTTC.

The rearrangement links TRBV27 to TRBJ2-6; unclear D gene. CDR1 MNHEY and CDR2 SMNVEV come from the germline V gene (reference sequence). V was clipped by 7 bases and J by 1 base, with 5 bases between them. CDR3 length equals 13 residues. The CDR3 sequence is CASTPSGANVLTF. CDR3 nucleotides: TGTGCCAGCACCCCGTCTGGGGCCAACGTCCTGACTTTC.

This clone was observed once. The rearrangement uses TRBV3-1 (or the pseudogene TRBV3-2) and TRBJ2-3; D possibly corresponds to TRBD2 (6 bases). The germline CDR1 and CDR2 sequences are LGHDT and YNNKEL (reference sequence). The CDR3 spans 16 residues. V shed 7 bases and J shed 1 base, with 18 bases lying between them. The CDR3 region is CASTKQRTGGTDTQYF. The CDR3 nucleotides read TGTGCCAGCACTAAACAACGGACGGGGGGCACAGATACGCAGTATTTT.

The chain has TRBV5-6 and TRBJ2-6, with D possibly being TRBD2 (5 bases). CDR1 SGHDT and CDR2 YYEEEE come from the germline V gene. The length of the CDR3 is 16 residues. V lost 0 bases and J lost 1, with 8 bases in between. The CDR3 spells CASSLGAGSGANVLTF. The CDR3 DNA is TGTGCCAGCAGCTTGGGGGCGGGTTCTGGGGCCAACGTCCTGACTTTC.

The rearrangement joins TRBV11-2 to TRBJ2-3; 9 bases line up with TRBD2. V was clipped by 3 bases and J by 6 bases; unmatched bases: 7. CDR3 length: 15 residues. Looked up from germline, CDR1 is SGHAT and CDR2 is FQNNGV. CDR3 region: CASSLLAGVVDTQYF. CDR3 nucleotide sequence: TGTGCCAGCAGCTTGTTAGCGGGAGTAGTGGATACGCAGTATTTT.

The chain employs TRBV30 and TRBJ2-4; TRBD2 agrees at 15 bases. V shed 3 bases and J 3 bases; nucleotides not matched to a gene: 12. CDR3 length: 19 amino acids. Germline V lookup: CDR1 GTSNPN, CDR2 SVGIG (reference sequence). CDR3 in DNA: TGTGCCTGGAGAGCCGGACTGGGACTAGCGGGAGGAGGCAAAAACATTCAGTACTTC. Its protein product is CAWRAGLGLAGGGKNIQYF.